One and the same sample provided the 8 T cell receptor beta chains below, sequenced in a study of cytomegalovirus exposure and HLA in healthy donors. With 60 Vbeta and 13 Jbeta primers, the PCR was carried out. Profiling relied on immunoSEQ multiplex PCR, and the TCRdb table lists in-frame clones only, not all of them. The table lists around 30,000 clones. Source material: PBMCs. The receptors here all came from a man aged 25-45 years in good health and CMV-seronegative.

The chain combines TRBV5-1 with TRBJ1-6, with D uncertain. V was cut by 4 bases and J by 7 bases, with 9 bases left in between. The CDR3 extends over 13 amino acids. Germline CDR1 is SGHRS and CDR2 is YFSETQ. This CDR3 is CASSPMENSPLHF. CDR3 in DNA: TGCGCCAGCAGCCCCATGGAGAATTCACCCCTCCACTTT. The entire variable domain, with the rest obtained from reference TRBV5-1 and TRBJ1-6, is as follows: KAGVTQTPRYLIKTRGQQVTLSCSPISGHRSVSWYQQTPGQGLQFLFEYFSETQRNKGNFPGRFSGRQFSNSRSEMNVSTLELGDSALYLCASSPMENSPLHFGNGTRLTVT.

The chain combines TRBV29-1 with TRBJ2-1; no clear D gene. V lost 4 bases and J 8 bases, leaving 12 bases between the germline ends. There are 12 residues in the CDR3. Germline V gene data show CDR1 as SQVTM and CDR2 as ANQGSEA. DNA for the CDR3: TGCAGCGTTGTTCCGGGTATGCATGAGCAGTTCTTC. This encodes CSVVPGMHEQFF.

The chain has TRBV29-1 and TRBJ2-2; the D gene is possibly TRBD2 (5 bases). The CDR3 covers 13 residues. V was cut by 3 bases and J by 1 base, with 6 bases left in between. The germline CDR1 and CDR2 sequences are SQVTM and ANQGSEA. For the CDR3, the DNA is TGCAGCGTTGAGAGGGTGAACACCGGGGAGCTGTTTTTT. The encoded protein is CSVERVNTGELFF.

The chain links TRBV27 to TRBJ1-2, with D possibly being TRBD1 (6 bases). The CDR3 covers 12 residues. The germline gives CDR1 MNHEY, CDR2 SMNVEV (reference sequence). V was pared by 7 bases and J by 7 bases, with 13 bases between. The CDR3 coding sequence is TGTGCCAGCATGGGGGGGGCGCGTGGCTACACCTTC. Translating it yields CASMGGARGYTF.

This chain connects TRBV6-1 to TRBJ1-2, with TRBD1 matching 12 bases. V shed 3 bases and J 8 bases; nucleotides not matched to a gene: 10. CDR3 size: 16 residues. The germline V gene encodes CDR1 MNHNS and CDR2 SASEGT. The CDR3 DNA reads as TGTGCCAGCAGTGATTCTCCGGGACAGGGGGCTCGAGGCTACACCTTC. Translation: CASSDSPGQGARGYTF.

The genes are TRBV7-2 and TRBJ2-1; D might be TRBD1 (5 bases). The germline V and J ends were trimmed by 1 base and 5 bases, with 12 bases remaining between them. This CDR3 has 15 residues. Germline CDR1 and CDR2: SGHTA and FQGNSA. The CDR3 DNA reads as TGTGCCAGCAGCTTAGAGGGTGGGGCCGACAATGAGCAGTTCTTC. It codes for CASSLEGGADNEQFF.

The chain is built from TRBV4-2 and TRBJ2-1; D uncertain. The V and J ends lost 0 bases and 4 bases respectively, with 13 bases between them. Germline V gene sequence: CDR1 LGHNA, CDR2 YNFKEQ. The CDR3 totals 16 residues. CDR3 loop: CASSQEVIAPYNEQFF. For the CDR3, the DNA is TGTGCCAGCAGCCAAGAAGTGATAGCACCTTACAATGAGCAGTTCTTC.

This rearrangement joins TRBV7-2 to TRBJ1-5; D not resolved. The CDR3 loop spans 15 amino acids. Germline V gene sequence: CDR1 SGHTA, CDR2 FQGNSA. Deletions cut 5 bases from V and 3 bases from J, with 14 bases between. CDR3 residues: CASSQNSGDNQPQHF. DNA of the CDR3: TGTGCCAGCAGCCAAAACAGCGGAGACAATCAGCCCCAGCATTTT. The full variable domain, rest sourced from reference TRBV7-2 and TRBJ1-5, is GAGVSQSPSNKVTEKGKDVELRCDPISGHTALYWYRQSLGQGLEFLIYFQGNSAPDKSGLPSDRFSAERTGGSVSTLTIQRTQQEDSAVYLCASSQNSGDNQPQHFGDGTRLSIL.